Below, 23 T cell receptor beta chains from the same sample are listed, as sequenced in a study of T cells in Graves' hyperthyroidism and ophthalmopathy. RNA transcripts provided the source from which TCR beta CDR3 regions were amplified. The HTBI set primed first-round TCR CDR3 RT-PCR. One entry per CDR3 protein, called by TCRdb with MiXCR from the multiplex PCR reads. The profile shows some 510,000 distinct CDR3 sequences, around 20% of them singletons. Sequencing input: blood. The receptors originated from a man aged 18 to 30 with Graves' hyperthyroidism.

This clonotype showed up many times. V gene TRBV10-3 combines with J gene TRBJ2-5; D is ambiguous. V was shortened by 6 bases and J by 5 bases, with 13 bases between the two germline ends. The CDR3 sequence is 13 residues long. Per germline, CDR1 ENHRY and CDR2 SYGVKD. CDR3 bases: TGTGCCATCAGCGGACGTTTAATGGAGACCCAGTACTTC. Translating it yields CAISGRLMETQYF.

The genes are TRBV3-1 and TRBJ2-7, with D perhaps TRBD1 (5 bases). Germline-derived CDR1 and CDR2 are LGHDT and YNNKEL (reference sequence). The CDR3 contains 14 residues. Trimming stripped 5 bases from V and 6 bases from J, with 17 bases between. CDR3 DNA sequence: TGTGCCAGCAGCTTCGGTGGGGCGTTGGGCGAGCAGTACTTC. The encoded protein is CASSFGGALGEQYF.

This clonotype was picked up many times. The V gene is TRBV10-3, the J gene TRBJ1-1, with a tentative D call TRBD1 (5 bases). V lost 11 bases to trimming and J lost 6 bases, with 19 bases between them. CDR1 ENHRY and CDR2 SYGVKD come from the germline V gene. This CDR3 is built from 13 residues. The CDR3 region is CASGDPALSEAFF. DNA of the CDR3: TGTGCCTCGGGGGACCCTGCATTATCTGAAGCTTTCTTT.

This clonotype was counted many times. The chain couples TRBV2 to TRBJ2-7; 12 bases are a match to TRBD1. The CDR3 has 14 residues. Trimming took 8 bases from V and 5 from J; bases not matched to a gene: 7. The germline V gene encodes CDR1 SNHLY and CDR2 FYNNEI. The CDR3, as DNA: TGTGCCAGCGCCCCCGGGACAGGGGGCCACGAGCAGTACTTC. Translation gives CASAPGTGGHEQYF.

This clonotype occurred many times. The chain uses TRBV20-1 and TRBJ1-2; TRBD1 agrees at 8 bases. Germline CDR1 is DFQATT and CDR2 is SNEGSKA (reference sequence). The V and J ends lost 0 bases and 7 bases, in that order; junction bases with no gene match: 16. The CDR3 runs to 17 residues. The CDR3 DNA sequence: TGCAGTGCTAGAGATGGGTGGGAGACAGGGGCCGGGGGTGGCTACACCTTC. Amino acid sequence: CSARDGWETGAGGGYTF.

This clonotype was picked up many times. The J gene is TRBJ2-7, the V gene TRBV5-1; TRBD1 matches at 10 bases. V was clipped by 5 bases and J by 6 bases; unmatched bases: 5. The CDR3 totals 13 residues. Germline CDR1 is SGHRS and CDR2 is YFSETQ. CDR3 in amino acids: CASRGQGNGEQYF. The CDR3 coding sequence is TGCGCCAGCAGGGGACAGGGGAACGGCGAGCAGTACTTC.

This clonotype has just a few counts. The chain uses TRBV7-8 and TRBJ2-7, with no clear D. V was clipped by 2 bases and J by 0 bases, with 8 bases between them. This CDR3 is built from 14 residues. Germline V gives CDR1 SGHVS, CDR2 FQNEAQ. CDR3: CASSLYRASYEQYF. CDR3 DNA sequence: TGTGCCAGCAGCTTATACCGCGCCTCCTACGAGCAGTACTTC.

The rearrangement links TRBV6-1 to TRBJ1-1, with D hard to call. The CDR3 totals 13 residues. Trimming removed 6 bases from V and 4 bases from J, with 12 bases in between. The germline V gene has CDR1 MNHNS and CDR2 SASEGT. The DNA of the CDR3 is TGTGCCAGCAGCACGCCAGGTTTCACTGAAGCTTTCTTT. Translation gives CASSTPGFTEAFF.

The chain is built from TRBV12-3 or TRBV12-4 and TRBJ1-5, with a possible D match to TRBD1 (5 bases). There are 15 residues in the CDR3. Deletions cut 8 bases from V and 0 bases from J, with 14 bases between. The CDR3: CASRTTADSNQPQHF. The CDR3 DNA sequence: TGTGCCAGCCGAACGACAGCTGATAGCAATCAGCCCCAGCATTTT.

A few counts support this clonotype. V and J are TRBV20-1 and TRBJ1-1; TRBD1 agrees at 10 bases. The trim removed 7 bases at V and 3 bases at J, leaving 8 bases unmatched. Per germline, CDR1 DFQATT and CDR2 SNEGSKA (reference sequence). This CDR3 is built from 14 residues. The CDR3 DNA is TGCAGTGTTAAGATTGGGACAGGGGACACTGAAGCTTTCTTT. This gives the protein CSVKIGTGDTEAFF.

This clonotype was counted at least ten times. The CDR3 coding sequence is TGTGCCAGCAGCAACAGGGTGAGCACCTACGAGCAGTACTTC. This encodes CASSNRVSTYEQYF. This sequence joins TRBV28 and TRBJ2-7; D may be TRBD1 (6 bases). V lost 6 bases and J lost 2, with 14 bases in between. In germline, CDR1 is MDHEN, CDR2 SYDVKM. This CDR3 is built from 14 residues. Looking up the rest from reference TRBV28 and TRBJ2-7 gives the full variable domain: DVKVTQSSRYLVKRTGEKVFLECVQDMDHENMFWYRQDPGLGLRLIYFSYDVKMKEKGDIPEGYSVSREKKERFSLILESASTNQTSMYLCASSNRVSTYEQYFGPGTRLTVT.

This clonotype was counted many times. The CDR3, as DNA: TGTGCCAGCAGACTAGGGGATGGCTACACCTTC. Its protein product is CASRLGDGYTF. The chain has TRBV2 and TRBJ1-2, with D tentatively TRBD1 (5 bases). V was cut by 6 bases and J by 6 bases, with 8 bases left in between. CDR1 is SNHLY, CDR2 FYNNEI, per germline. This CDR3 is 11 amino acids long.

This clonotype was counted at least ten times. The chain carries TRBV29-1 and TRBJ2-7, with TRBD1 identical over 8 bases. The CDR3 runs to 15 residues. V shed 1 base and J 3 bases; nucleotides not matched to a gene: 8. CDR1 is SQVTM and CDR2 is ANQGSEA in the germline V gene. This chain's CDR3 is CSVEGWTGKYYEQYF. Here the CDR3 DNA reads TGCAGCGTTGAAGGCTGGACAGGGAAGTACTACGAGCAGTACTTC.

In this sample, this clonotype turned up many times. V usage is TRBV30 and J usage is TRBJ2-7, with a tentative D call TRBD1 (6 bases). Trimming took 2 bases from V and 4 from J, leaving 12 bases between them. Germline-derived CDR1 and CDR2 are GTSNPN and SVGIG (reference sequence). There are 13 residues in the CDR3. The CDR3 bases are TGTGCCTGGAGTATACAGGGTGCGTACGAGCAGTACTTC. Encoded protein: CAWSIQGAYEQYF.

The DNA for the CDR3 is TGTGCCACCAGTGGGGGACCCCGGGGCATCGGGGAGCTGTTTTTT. Translating gives CATSGGPRGIGELFF. This chain joins TRBV24-1 and TRBJ2-2; either TRBD1 or TRBD2 may supply D (5 bases each). The CDR3 is made up of 15 amino acids. Germline lookup yields CDR1 KGHDR and CDR2 SFDVKD. Deletions cut 5 bases from V and 7 bases from J, with 16 bases between.

This clonotype has ten or more counts. V usage is TRBV28 and J usage is TRBJ1-1, with TRBD1 identical over 7 bases. This CDR3 comprises 14 residues. The J segment lost 6 bases and the V segment lost 3 bases, leaving 7 bases of the junction unmatched. Germline V gene sequence: CDR1 MDHEN, CDR2 SYDVKM. The CDR3 DNA is TGTGCCAGCAGTTTCAGGGGGGTGTTCGCTGAAGCTTTCTTT. It translates to CASSFRGVFAEAFF.

This clonotype occurred many times. The chain carries TRBV7-6 and TRBJ2-2; 10 nucleotides agree with TRBD1. Trimming took 6 bases from V and 0 from J; bases not matched to a gene: 16. This CDR3 region has 20 residues. The germline gives CDR1 SGHVS, CDR2 FNYEAQ. CDR3 coding DNA: TGTGCCAGCAGTCGGTTTCCTAGGCCGGGACAGGGGTCGAACACCGGGGAGCTGTTTTTT. Protein sequence: CASSRFPRPGQGSNTGELFF.

This clonotype has a handful of counts. The chain carries TRBV19 and TRBJ1-1; TRBD1 is a possible D gene (6 bases). This CDR3 region has 14 residues. V lost 6 bases, J lost 1 base, and 12 bases lay in between. Looked up from germline, CDR1 is LNHDA and CDR2 is SQIVND (reference sequence). CDR3 amino acids: CASSGLGANTEAFF. As DNA, the CDR3 is TGTGCCAGTAGCGGACTGGGGGCGAACACTGAAGCTTTCTTT.

This clonotype was seen many times. The CDR3 DNA reads TGTGCCAGCAGCTTGGACAGGGAATGGCAAGAGACCCAGTACTTC. Translation gives CASSLDREWQETQYF. The V gene is TRBV7-6, the J gene TRBJ2-5; TRBD1 aligns across 8 bases. Germline values: CDR1 SGHVS, CDR2 FNYEAQ. The CDR3 has 15 amino acids. The junction had 5 bases not matched to a gene; V was cut back by 3 bases and J by 2 bases.

As regards this clonotype: Germline is not matched at one junction end, which may reflect a read error. V usage is TRBV7-3 and J usage is TRBJ1-1; D perhaps matches TRBD1 (5 bases). The CDR3 runs 13 residues. The germline gives CDR1 SGHTA, CDR2 FQGTGA. In DNA, the CDR3 is TGTGCCAGCAGCTTTAGGGGAGACACTGAAGCTTGCTTT. This encodes CASSFRGDTEACF. The whole variable domain, remainder taken from reference TRBV7-3 and TRBJ1-1, is GAGVSQTPSNKVTEKGKYVELRCDPISGHTALYWYRQSLGQGPEFLIYFQGTGAADDSGLPNDRFFAVRPEGSVSTLKIQRTERGDSAVYLCASSFRGDTEACFGQGTRLTVV.

This clonotype was found many times. The CDR3 bases are TGTGCCAGCAGTCTACCTCACGGGGGGGGGTACGAGCAGTACTTC. Protein sequence: CASSLPHGGGYEQYF. This sequence joins TRBV28 and TRBJ2-7, with TRBD2 matching 8 bases. J gave up 4 bases and V 5 bases, and 10 bases lay outside the gene matches. The CDR3 consists of 15 residues. Germline V CDR1 and CDR2: MDHEN, SYDVKM.

This chain links TRBV12-3 or TRBV12-4 with TRBJ1-1; 7 bases match TRBD1. The CDR3 totals 15 residues. V was clipped by 6 bases and J by 5 bases; unmatched bases: 12. In nucleotides, the CDR3 is TGTGCCAGCAGCCAACGGGGGGACAGAGAAACTGAAGCTTTCTTT. It encodes CASSQRGDRETEAFF.

This chain joins TRBV12-3 or TRBV12-4 and TRBJ1-1; unclear D gene. Between the trimmed V and J ends, which lost 6 bases and 1 base, there was a span of 9 bases. This CDR3 region has 13 residues. In nucleotides, the CDR3 is TGTGCCAGCAGGGGAACTTGGAACACTGAAGCTTTCTTT. Amino acid sequence: CASRGTWNTEAFF.